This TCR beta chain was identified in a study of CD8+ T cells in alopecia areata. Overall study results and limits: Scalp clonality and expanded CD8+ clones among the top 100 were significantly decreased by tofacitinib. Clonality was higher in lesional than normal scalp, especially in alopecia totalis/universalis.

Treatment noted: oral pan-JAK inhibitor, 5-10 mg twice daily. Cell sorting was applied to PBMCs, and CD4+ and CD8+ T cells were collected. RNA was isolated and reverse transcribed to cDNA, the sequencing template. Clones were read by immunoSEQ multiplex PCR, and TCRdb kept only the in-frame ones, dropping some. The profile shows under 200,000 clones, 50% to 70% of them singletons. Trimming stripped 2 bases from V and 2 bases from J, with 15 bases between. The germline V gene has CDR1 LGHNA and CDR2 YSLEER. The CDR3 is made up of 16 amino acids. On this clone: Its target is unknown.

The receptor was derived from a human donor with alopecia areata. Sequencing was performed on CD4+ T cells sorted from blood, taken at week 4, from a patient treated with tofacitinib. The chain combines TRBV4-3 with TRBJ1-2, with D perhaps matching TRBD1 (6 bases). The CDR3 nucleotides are TGCGCCAGCAGCCAATCCTGGCCCCAGGGGAACTATGGCTACACCTTC. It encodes CASSQSWPQGNYGYTF.